The rows below give T cell receptor beta chains drawn from one sample of a study of T cell responses to AZD1222 COVID-19 vaccine. Method: immunoSEQ multiplex PCR; TCRdb's copy keeps in-frame clones and lacks some. The table includes 120,000 to 150,000 clones, 93% detected once. The material sequenced was peripheral blood, taken on day 0 of MenACWY control vaccination. All receptors come from an adult in good health. Each CDR3 is given with its conserved first and last residue.

V gene	CDR3 protein
TRBV18	CASSRTAKNYGYTF
TRBV28	CASSLSGSSYEQYF
TRBV4-1	CASSQEQAGQAYGYTF
TRBV19	CASSIGGNTEAFF
TRBV19	CASSRNVRRDSPLHF
TRBV4-1	CASSQAYRGAGNTIYF
TRBV6-2/TRBV6-3	CASSYSRDWRTGELFF
TRBV6-5	CATSYSQNQPQHF
TRBV11-3	CASSPDGFYNEQFF
TRBV5-1	CASSLEGWTEAFF
TRBV6-1	CASSELGFAYEQYF
TRBV5-1	CASSLQVGANVLTF
TRBV6-5	CASSTIQQYSYEQYF
TRBV5-1	CASSLLPETPTGELFF
TRBV7-9	CASSLVQLGSTDTQYF
TRBV5-1	CASSEANYGYTF
TRBV18	CASSPTWVGGTDTQYF
TRBV7-3	CASSPRMRETQYF
TRBV7-2	CASSSLGFEQYF
TRBV27	CASSLNQGPRGAFF
TRBV4-1	CASSQVQGDSYEQYF
TRBV10-3	CAISDPGTANSPLHF
TRBV4-3	CASSQDWMGGINQPQHF
TRBV25-1	CASKDRGSKAFF
TRBV9	CASSVIGSAADTQYF
TRBV4-3	CASSQVGEFYGYTF
TRBV28	CASREGTYGEAFF
TRBV27	CASSLGRDQPQHF
TRBV28	CASSGFPTQDQPQHF
TRBV5-1	CASFGQGTDTQYF
TRBV10-1	CASSQTTGGPQHF
TRBV28	CASSQQGGDYGYTF
TRBV11-2	CASSAAASGSSYNEQFF
TRBV4-3	CASSQEMQGAYYGYTF
TRBV5-1	CASSRARTGGNTEAFF
TRBV28	CASSLVEFNQPQHF
TRBV19	CASSYPGLPYQPQHF
TRBV18	CASSPGQGNSPLHF
TRBV4-3	CASSQDRDQPQHF
TRBV11-2	CASSFEGKGTEAFF
TRBV5-1	CASSQQGLREKLFF
TRBV6-1	CASSDQSSGQPQHF